The TCR beta chain described here comes from a study of graft-versus-host responses after intestinal transplantation. Study-level points and caveats: The presence of high graft-versus-host to host-versus-graft clonal ratios in allografts characterized patients with graft-donor T cell macrochimerism.

Of note for this clone: Its antigen remains unknown.

Libraries were prepared by immunoSEQ multiplex PCR; TCRdb keeps only in-frame clonotypes and omits some of them. The sample yields 25,000 to 35,000 clones, roughly nine tenths seen once. The junction had 6 bases not matched to a gene; V was cut back by 1 base and J by 0 bases. CDR1 and CDR2 from the germline V gene are SGHNT and YYREEE (reference sequence). CDR3 length equals 17 residues. The receptor comes from a human patient who received an intestinal transplant, so some T cells may come from the graft donor. This chain uses TRBV5-4 with TRBJ2-7; 11 bases are shared with TRBD2. The specimen comprised PBMCs, sampled about 430 days after intestinal transplantation. In DNA, the CDR3 is TGTGCCAGCAGCTTGTGGGGACTAGCGGAGAGCTCCTACGAGCAGTACTTC. This sequence encodes CASSLWGLAESSYEQYF.